A selection of T cell receptor beta chains follows, all from one sample in a study of shared clonotypes between healthy human individuals. Profiled with immunoSEQ multiplex PCR; TCRdb holds only in-frame clones, not every one. Counted here are about 2.1 million clones, over 85% occurring once; the ten biggest clones make up about 1.7%. Source material: naive CD8+ T cells from PBMCs. The receptors stem from a man aged 18 to 30 in good health. Some clones in this sample may be carry-over from other donors' samples. Each CDR3 is given with its conserved first and last residue. Each record gives: D gene, V gene, J gene, clone size, CDR3 protein, CDR3 DNA. A D gene is named only where the DNA matches it firmly. The size entry is marked missing in some rows and otherwise reads once, few, many or a size class.

-	TRBV7-9	TRBJ2-1	-	CASSSRGESSYNEQFF	TGTGCCAGCAGCTCGCGTGGGGAGAGCTCCTACAATGAGCAGTTCTTC
-	TRBV27	TRBJ2-7	-	CASSLTASYEQYF	TGTGCCAGCAGTTTGACAGCGTCCTACGAGCAGTACTTC
-	TRBV9	TRBJ1-1	-	CASSVGDRNTEAFF	TGTGCCAGCAGCGTAGGTGACAGAAACACTGAAGCTTTCTTT
TRBD1	TRBV7-3	TRBJ1-1	-	CASSLRGGQGTEAFF	TGTGCCAGCAGCCTCAGGGGCGGACAGGGCACTGAAGCTTTCTTT
TRBD1	TRBV27	TRBJ1-2	once	CASSPLGQGGNYGYTF	TGTGCCAGCAGTCCTCTGGGACAGGGCGGAAACTATGGCTACACCTTC
TRBD1	TRBV15	TRBJ1-2	-	CATSMERTGAYGYTF	TGTGCCACCAGCATGGAGCGGACAGGGGCGTATGGCTACACCTTC
-	TRBV7-2	TRBJ1-5	-	CASSLTGSGSNQPQHF	TGTGCCAGCAGCCTCACAGGGAGTGGGAGCAATCAGCCCCAGCATTTT
-	TRBV6-5	TRBJ2-7	-	CASSYSRGYEQYF	TGTGCCAGCAGTTACTCCCGGGGATACGAGCAGTACTTC
-	TRBV9	TRBJ2-3	-	CASSVAGGRPTDTQYF	TGTGCCAGCAGCGTTGCCGGGGGGCGCCCCACAGATACGCAGTATTTT
-	TRBV7-9	TRBJ2-1	once	CASSNPRDGGLDEQFF	TGTGCCAGCAGCAACCCTCGGGACGGGGGGCTTGATGAGCAGTTCTTC
-	TRBV30	TRBJ1-5	-	CAWSRIRGKNQPQHF	TGTGCCTGGAGCCGAATCCGAGGGAAGAATCAGCCCCAGCATTTT
-	TRBV27	TRBJ2-7	-	CASSYQGSYEQYF	TGTGCCAGCAGTTATCAGGGCTCCTACGAGCAGTACTTC
-	TRBV27	TRBJ2-6	-	CASSLSGANVLTF	TGTGCCAGCAGCCTCTCTGGGGCCAACGTCCTGACTTTC
TRBD2	TRBV7-9	TRBJ2-2	-	CASNEGLAGGFGELFF	TGTGCCTCGAATGAAGGACTAGCGGGAGGCTTCGGGGAGCTGTTTTTT
TRBD1	TRBV19	TRBJ1-4	-	CASSPRTGENEKLFF	TGTGCCAGTAGTCCCCGGACAGGGGAGAATGAAAAACTGTTTTTT
TRBD1	TRBV7-9	TRBJ2-1	-	CASSFGTAEQFF	TGTGCCAGCAGCTTCGGGACAGCAGAGCAGTTCTTC
-	TRBV4-3	TRBJ1-2	-	CASSQVAAGYGYTF	TGCGCCAGCAGCCAAGTTGCAGCGGGCTATGGCTACACCTTC
-	TRBV27	TRBJ2-7	-	CASSLYTGSYEQYF	TGTGCCAGCAGTTTATATACAGGCTCCTACGAGCAGTACTTC